This T cell receptor (beta chain) emerged from a study of CD8 T cells in ankylosing spondylitis. General observations from the study: Researchers reportedly found disease-linked clones significantly enriched in matched ankylosing spondylitis synovial fluid. Characteristic, it appeared, of ankylosing spondylitis blood was a TCR beta motif of several highly homologous variants.

Quantitative barcoded 5'-RACE was used to prepare TCR beta libraries. TCRdb re-called the 5' RACE reads through MiXCR, storing one row per CDR3 protein. The sample consists of hundreds of thousands of distinct CDR3 sequences, around 20% of them appearing once. There are a few counts of this clonotype. Its antigen is unidentified. This CDR3 has 14 residues. Germline values: CDR1 MNHEY, CDR2 SVGEGT. V was shortened by 6 bases and J by 1 base, with 9 bases between the two germline ends. The sequenced sample was blood, either unsorted or a sorted T cell fraction (not recorded which). The chain uses TRBV6-2 or TRBV6-3 and TRBJ2-2; weak D call: TRBD1 (5 bases). This receptor was taken from a female donor with ankylosing spondylitis or in good health (not recorded which). The DNA of the CDR3 is TGTGCCAGCAGGCATACAGGGAACACCGGGGAGCTGTTTTTT. It encodes CASRHTGNTGELFF.